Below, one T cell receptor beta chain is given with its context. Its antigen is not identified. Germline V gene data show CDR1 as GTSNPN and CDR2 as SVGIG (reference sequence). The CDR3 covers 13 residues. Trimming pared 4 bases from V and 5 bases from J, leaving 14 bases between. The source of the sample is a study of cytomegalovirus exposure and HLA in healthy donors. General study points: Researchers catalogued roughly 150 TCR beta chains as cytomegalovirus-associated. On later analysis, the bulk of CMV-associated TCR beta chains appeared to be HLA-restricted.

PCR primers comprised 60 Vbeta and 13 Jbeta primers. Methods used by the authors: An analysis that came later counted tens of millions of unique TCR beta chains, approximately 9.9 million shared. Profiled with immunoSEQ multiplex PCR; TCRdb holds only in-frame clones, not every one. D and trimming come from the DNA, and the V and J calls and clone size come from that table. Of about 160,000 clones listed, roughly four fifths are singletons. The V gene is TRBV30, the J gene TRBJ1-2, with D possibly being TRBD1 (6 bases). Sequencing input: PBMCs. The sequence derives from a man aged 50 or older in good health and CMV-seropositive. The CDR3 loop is CAWNRASGYGYTF. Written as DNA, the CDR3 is TGTGCCTGGAACAGGGCGTCGGGTTATGGCTACACCTTC. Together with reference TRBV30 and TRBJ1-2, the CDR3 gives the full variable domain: SQTIHQWPATLVQPVGSPLSLECTVEGTSNPNLYWYRQAAGRGLQLLFYSVGIGQISSEVPQNLSASRPQDRQFILSSKKLLLSDSGFYLCAWNRASGYGYTFGSGTRLTVV.